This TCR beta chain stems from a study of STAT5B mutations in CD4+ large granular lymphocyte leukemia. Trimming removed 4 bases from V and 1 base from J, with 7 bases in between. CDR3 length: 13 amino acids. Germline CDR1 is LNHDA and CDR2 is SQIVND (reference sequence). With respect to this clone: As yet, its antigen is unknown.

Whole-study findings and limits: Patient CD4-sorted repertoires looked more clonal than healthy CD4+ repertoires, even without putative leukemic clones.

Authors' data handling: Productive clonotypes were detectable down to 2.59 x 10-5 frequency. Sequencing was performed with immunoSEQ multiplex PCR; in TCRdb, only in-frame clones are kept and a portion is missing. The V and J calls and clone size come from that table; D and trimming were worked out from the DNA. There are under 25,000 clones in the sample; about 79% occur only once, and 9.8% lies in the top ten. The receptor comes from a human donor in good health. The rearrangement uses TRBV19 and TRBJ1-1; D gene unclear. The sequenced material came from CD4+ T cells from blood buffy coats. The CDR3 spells CASSTPGNTEAFF. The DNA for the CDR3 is TGTGCCAGTAGTACCCCTGGGAACACTGAAGCTTTCTTT.